This note documents a single T cell receptor (beta chain) sequence. Its antigen remains unidentified. These data belong to a study of cytomegalovirus exposure and HLA in healthy donors. V lost 0 bases and J 0 bases, leaving 6 bases between the germline ends. Germline CDR1 reads MNHEY; CDR2 reads SMNVEV (reference sequence). There are 15 residues in the CDR3. The PCR contained 60 Vbeta and 13 Jbeta primers. Only in-frame clones appear in the TCRdb table, and some are missing; sequencing was by immunoSEQ multiplex PCR. The repertoire includes fewer than 120,000 clones, 65% to 80% of them detected once, and over 2.5% sits in the top ten. The study's findings and limits: High specificity and sensitivity for cytomegalovirus status were reported for the classifier.

The clonotype comes from a woman aged 55-75 years in good health and CMV-seropositive. Sequenced material: PBMCs. The V gene is TRBV27, the J gene TRBJ1-3; D unresolved. The CDR3 loop reads CASSLSGYSGNTIYF. The CDR3 coding sequence is TGTGCCAGCAGTTTATCCGGTTACTCTGGAAACACCATATATTTT.